This T cell receptor beta chain was recovered during a study of radiotherapy plus CTLA-4 blockade in lung cancer (dated by TCRdb to the late 2010s). For the wider study: Among the enrolled patients, about 20% had an objective response, and about 30% reached disease control.

The library was produced with the immunoSEQ multiplex PCR assay. Sourced from immuneACCESS, this table was stored by TCRdb with only in-frame sequences that have V and J called. A share of the clones is absent; for the studies checked, an unresolved V gene accounts for under half, and the remainder has no known explanation. The sample has 90,000 to 130,000 clones on record, about 80% of them singletons. Clones ranked in the top ten supply about 3.3% of the sample. Focal radiation therapy combined with CTLA-4 blockade (ipilimumab) was tested in patients with chemo-refractory metastatic non-small-cell lung cancer. Study-wide conclusions, independent of this receptor: After treatment with radiotherapy and ipilimumab, TCR clones that originated in tumors expanded in peripheral blood. The strongest predictors of response, as reported, were early dynamic changes in blood T cell clones along with a rise in serum interferon-beta after radiation.

On this clone itself: The antigen it binds to is not known. Base-call qualities are not available, and no considerably larger clone is one nucleotide away.

V is reduced by 3 bases and J by 3 bases, leaving a spacing of 23 bases between them. The CDR1 and CDR2 encoded by the germline V gene (reference sequence) are GTSNPN and SVGIG. The CDR3, cysteine through phenylalanine, is 17 amino acids long. The kept DNA is CDR3 alone, 51 bases in frame from the first base. The V and J segments used are TRBV30 and TRBJ1-2, with the D gene uncertain. Sequencing was performed on peripheral blood, taken from a patient treated with radiotherapy plus ipilimumab. This receptor was identified in a human donor with non-small cell lung cancer that progressed on radiotherapy plus ipilimumab. Some clones in this sample may be carry-over from other donors' samples. The DNA sequence is given as TGTGCCTGGAGACTCGTCCCCGCCCGGAGGTTGGACTATGGCTACACCTTC. Protein translation: CAWRLVPARRLDYGYTF.